These 30 T cell receptor beta chains came from one sample sequenced in a study of regulatory T cells in long-lasting Graves disease. Combining iRepertoire HTBI primers with Arm-PCR of CDR3 regions, the authors built TCR beta libraries. One entry per CDR3 protein, called by TCRdb with MiXCR from the multiplex PCR reads. The profile shows a few hundred thousand distinct CDR3 sequences, 20% to 25% of them singletons. This sample's time point: newly diagnosed GD, antithyroid drugs for less than 3 months. The authors made the TCR library using RNA they extracted from PBMCs. Specimen: peripheral blood mononuclear cells (PBMCs), collected at new diagnosis, from a patient treated with antithyroid drugs. These receptors were collected from a female donor with Graves disease.

The sample holds one count of this clonotype. V gene TRBV9 combines with J gene TRBJ2-1; 16 nucleotides match TRBD2. CDR1 and CDR2 (germline): SGDLS, YYNGEE. J lost 8 bases, V lost 4 bases, and 15 bases had no gene match. The length of the CDR3 is 19 residues. The CDR3 DNA is TGTGCCAGCAGCAAAAAGGGGACTAGCGGGAGGGCCGGAGGCGATGAGCAGTTCTTC. Protein sequence: CASSKKGTSGRAGGDEQFF. Full variable domain (outside the CDR3, taken from reference TRBV9 and TRBJ2-1): DSGVTQTPKHLITATGQRVTLRCSPRSGDLSVYWYQQSLDQGLQFLIQYYNGEERAKGNILERFSAQQFPDLHSELNLSSLELGDSALYFCASSKKGTSGRAGGDEQFFGPGTRLTVL.

In its sample, this clonotype was seen many times. The V and J genes are TRBV14 and TRBJ2-1; 8 nucleotides line up with TRBD2. With V trimmed by 1 base and J by 3 bases, 5 bases remained unmatched. Per germline, CDR1 SGHDN and CDR2 FVKESK. The CDR3 is made up of 16 amino acids. The CDR3 reads CASSQVSGTNYNEQFF. CDR3 coding DNA: TGTGCCAGCAGCCAAGTTAGCGGGACTAACTACAATGAGCAGTTCTTC. The complete variable domain, with remaining parts taken from reference TRBV14 and TRBJ2-1, reads EAGVTQFPSHSVIEKGQTVTLRCDPISGHDNLYWYRRVMGKEIKFLLHFVKESKQDESGMPNNRFLAERTGGTYSTLKVQPAELEDSGVYFCASSQVSGTNYNEQFFGPGTRLTVL.

This clonotype was detected ten times or more. The V gene is TRBV6-1, the J gene TRBJ2-2, with unresolved D. Germline values: CDR1 MNHNS, CDR2 SASEGT. The CDR3 covers 16 residues. Trimming removed 0 bases from V and 3 bases from J, with 11 bases in between. This chain's CDR3 is CASSEAMSSDTGELFF. In nucleotides, the CDR3 is TGTGCCAGCAGTGAAGCGATGTCAAGCGACACCGGGGAGCTGTTTTTT.

Comments on this clonotype: It differs at one base from a far larger clone, so likely a read error. The chain recombines TRBV28 with TRBJ2-5; D not certain. This CDR3 has 15 residues. Germline V lookup: CDR1 MDHEN, CDR2 SYDVKM. Trimming pared 5 bases from V and 4 bases from J, leaving 17 bases between. In nucleotides, the CDR3 is TGTGCCAGCAGTCCCTTAAGCCTTGGGCGAGAGACCCAGTACTTC. This gives the protein CASSPLSLGRETQYF.

This clonotype has a handful of counts. V is TRBV3-1 and J is TRBJ1-1; weak D call: TRBD1 (6 bases). CDR1 is LGHDT, CDR2 YNNKEL, per germline (reference sequence). V lost 2 bases to trimming and J lost 5 bases, with 12 bases between them. The CDR3 has 14 amino acids. In nucleotides, the CDR3 is TGTGCCAGCAGCCAACAGGGGTTCGGAACTGAAGCTTTCTTT. Its protein is CASSQQGFGTEAFF.

The sample holds a few counts of this clonotype. This sequence joins TRBV6-1 and TRBJ2-1, with D possibly TRBD2 on 7 matching bases. The germline V and J ends were trimmed by 3 bases and 5 bases, with 11 bases remaining between them. Germline V gene lookup returns CDR1 MNHNS and CDR2 SASEGT. This CDR3 contains 14 residues. The CDR3 DNA is TGTGCCAGCAGTGACGGGGGGCTTGACAATGAGCAGTTCTTC. Translated: CASSDGGLDNEQFF.

This clonotype was seen at least ten times. The chain links TRBV20-1 to TRBJ2-7; 10 bases are a match to TRBD1. CDR1 DFQATT and CDR2 SNEGSKA come from the germline V gene (reference sequence). J lost 5 bases, V lost 5 bases, and 9 bases had no gene match. This CDR3 is 14 amino acids long. CDR3: CSAGGGTGVNEQYF. CDR3 DNA: TGCAGTGCTGGAGGAGGGACAGGGGTCAACGAGCAGTACTTC.

This clonotype was detected ten times or more. The chain links TRBV29-1 to TRBJ1-1, with D possibly matching TRBD1 (5 bases). The V gene lost 7 bases and the J gene lost 3 bases, with 12 bases spanning the gap. The CDR3 is 12 amino acids. Germline V lookup: CDR1 SQVTM, CDR2 ANQGSEA. The CDR3 nucleotides read TGCAGCGGTTGGGACGGTTACACTGAAGCTTTCTTT. This gives the protein CSGWDGYTEAFF. The whole variable domain, remainder taken from reference TRBV29-1 and TRBJ1-1, is SAVISQKPSRDICQRGTSLTIQCQVDSQVTMMFWYRQQPGQSLTLIATANQGSEATYESGFVIDKFPISRPNLTFSTLTVSNMSPEDSSIYLCSGWDGYTEAFFGQGTRLTVV.

In its sample, this clonotype was seen many times. V usage is TRBV7-2 and J usage is TRBJ1-5; unclear D gene. Germline CDR1 and CDR2: SGHTA and FQGNSA. Deletions cut 1 base from V and 6 bases from J, with 7 bases between. The CDR3 has 13 amino acids. The DNA for the CDR3 is TGTGCCAGCAGCTTAGGGCGCCGTCAGCCCCAGCATTTT. Amino acid sequence: CASSLGRRQPQHF.

This clonotype has at least ten counts. The chain has TRBV6-1 and TRBJ1-1, with D hard to call. The CDR3 loop spans 13 amino acids. The germline V gene has CDR1 MNHNS and CDR2 SASEGT. Trimming left V 8 bases short and J 3 bases short, with 13 bases between. The CDR3 DNA follows: TGTGCCAGCCAGAGGGTGGTTGACACTGAAGCTTTCTTT. Protein sequence: CASQRVVDTEAFF.

This rearrangement joins TRBV9 to TRBJ1-4; 11 bases agree with TRBD1. V was clipped by 3 bases and J by 8 bases; unmatched bases: 6. Germline CDR1 SGDLS, CDR2 YYNGEE. There are 15 residues in the CDR3. Here the CDR3 reads CASSAEGQGGEKLFF. The CDR3 coding sequence is TGTGCCAGCAGCGCGGAGGGACAGGGGGGAGAAAAACTGTTTTTT.

This clonotype occurred many times. V and J are TRBV6-2 or TRBV6-3 and TRBJ2-5; 7 positions agree with TRBD2. The CDR3 contains 15 residues. V dropped 2 bases and J dropped 5; count of bases not matched to a gene: 8. The germline gives CDR1 MNHEY, CDR2 SVGEGT. The CDR3 DNA follows: TGTGCCAGCAGTTACGGGGGGGGTGGTCGGGAGACCCAGTACTTC. This encodes CASSYGGGGRETQYF.

Ten or more counts support this clonotype. The CDR3 is CASRPGQPNTEAFF. The CDR3 DNA reads TGTGCCAGCAGGCCGGGACAACCGAACACTGAAGCTTTCTTT. The rearrangement joins TRBV11-1 to TRBJ1-1, with a weak D call TRBD1 (6 bases). Germline lookup yields CDR1 SGHAT and CDR2 FQDESV (reference sequence). The CDR3 length is 14 residues. V dropped 6 bases and J dropped 1 base, with 12 bases sitting between them.

This clonotype was seen repeatedly, ten times or more. The DNA of the CDR3 is TGTGCCAGCAGGGGGGATCTCGGACTAGCGGGGACAGATACGCAGTATTTT. It encodes CASRGDLGLAGTDTQYF. The chain carries TRBV5-5 and TRBJ2-3; 12 nucleotides line up with TRBD2. Germline values: CDR1 SGHKS, CDR2 YYEKEE (reference sequence). J lost 3 bases, V lost 5 bases, and 10 bases had no gene match. This CDR3 is 17 amino acids long.

This clonotype was counted many times. The chain carries TRBV6-2 or TRBV6-3 and TRBJ2-3; a weak D match, TRBD1 (5 bases). The CDR3 is 14 amino acids. Germline CDR1 MNHEY, CDR2 SVGEGT. The germline V and J ends were trimmed by 6 bases and 6 bases, with 16 bases remaining between them. CDR3 nucleotide sequence: TGTGCCAGCAGCTCATTCAAAAAGGGGGATACGCAGTATTTT. Protein sequence: CASSSFKKGDTQYF.

This clonotype has ten or more counts. This chain uses TRBV11-2 with TRBJ1-2; 7 bases are shared with TRBD1. V shed 2 bases, J shed 4 bases, and the junction held 10 bases outside the gene matches. Germline-derived CDR1 and CDR2 are SGHAT and FQNNGV. CDR3 length: 16 residues. The CDR3 DNA follows: TGTGCCAGCAGCTTAAGCCTAGCCGGGACAGCCTATGGCTACACCTTC. It translates to CASSLSLAGTAYGYTF.

This clonotype came up many times. The chain recombines TRBV28 with TRBJ1-5; D not resolved. This CDR3 comprises 13 residues. CDR1 is MDHEN, CDR2 SYDVKM, per germline. V was pared by 8 bases and J by 0 bases, with 8 bases between. The CDR3 coding sequence is TGTGCCAGCGGCCGGAATAGCAATCAGCCCCAGCATTTT. Its protein product is CASGRNSNQPQHF.

The chain employs TRBV7-2 and TRBJ2-1; TRBD2 matches 10 bases. Germline CDR1 and CDR2: SGHTA and FQGNSA. CDR3 length: 15 residues. Trimming cost V 6 bases and J 6 bases; bases outside gene matches: 8. Here the CDR3 reads CASRITSGVRNEQFF. DNA of the CDR3: TGTGCCAGCAGAATTACTAGCGGGGTTCGCAATGAGCAGTTCTTC.

Ten or more counts support this clonotype. This chain uses TRBV3-2 with TRBJ2-2; the table names TRBD1, a call not compared with the DNA. TRBV3-2 is a listed pseudogene. The CDR3 is 18 residues long. CDR3 DNA sequence: TGTGCCAGCAGCCAAGATTCAGGGGGAAGTCGGAACACCGGGGAGCTGTTTTTT. It translates to CASSQDSGGSRNTGELFF.

At least ten counts were recorded for this clonotype. The chain joins TRBV10-2 to TRBJ2-5; no definite D call. In germline, CDR1 is WSHSY, CDR2 SAAADI. V shed 8 bases and J shed 1 base, with 8 bases lying between them. The CDR3 spans 12 residues. CDR3 region: CASVGSQETQYF. The CDR3, as DNA: TGCGCCAGCGTCGGCAGCCAAGAGACCCAGTACTTC.

This clonotype was seen ten or more times. This rearrangement joins TRBV2 to TRBJ2-5, with 13 bases lining up with TRBD2. CDR3 length: 16 residues. The trim removed 7 bases at V and 5 bases at J, leaving 10 bases unmatched. Germline V CDR1 and CDR2: SNHLY, FYNNEI. As DNA, the CDR3 is TGTGCCAGCACCCCCCTACTAGCGGGGGGGCTCGAGACCCAGTACTTC. Amino acids: CASTPLLAGGLETQYF.

This clonotype has a count of ten or more. The genes are TRBV18 and TRBJ2-7; D could derive from TRBD1 or TRBD2 (5 bases each). The CDR3 totals 14 residues. V was pared by 0 bases and J by 5 bases, with 11 bases between. Germline CDR1 KGHSH, CDR2 LQKENI. CDR3 sequence: CASSPPVSGHEQYF. CDR3 DNA sequence: TGTGCCAGCTCACCACCGGTATCGGGACACGAGCAGTACTTC.

This clonotype has at least ten counts. The DNA of the CDR3 is TGTGCCAGCAGCTTAAGTTACGGGGCTAACAATGAGCAGTTCTTC. This encodes CASSLSYGANNEQFF. The genes are TRBV7-2 and TRBJ2-1, with D perhaps matching TRBD1 or TRBD2 (5 bases each). CDR1 is SGHTA and CDR2 is FQGNSA in the germline V gene. The CDR3 loop spans 15 amino acids. Trimming stripped 2 bases from V and 5 bases from J, with 13 bases between. Combining the CDR3 with reference TRBV7-2 and TRBJ2-1 gives the whole variable domain GAGVSQSPSNKVTEKGKDVELRCDPISGHTALYWYRQSLGQGLEFLIYFQGNSAPDKSGLPSDRFSAERTGGSVSTLTIQRTQQEDSAVYLCASSLSYGANNEQFFGPGTRLTVL.

This clonotype was found many times. This chain joins TRBV7-9 and TRBJ1-6; no reliable D call. Deletions cut 1 base from V and 8 bases from J, with 9 bases between. The CDR3 is made up of 14 amino acids. The germline V gene encodes CDR1 SEHNR and CDR2 FQNEAQ (reference sequence). This CDR3 reads CASSLGPGDSPLHF. CDR3 bases: TGTGCCAGCAGCTTAGGCCCTGGGGATTCACCCCTCCACTTT.

As for this clonotype: At one boundary the junction diverges from the germline segment, which might be a read error. V is TRBV7-2 and J is TRBJ1-6; perhaps TRBD1 as D (6 bases). Germline loops: CDR1 SGHTA, CDR2 FQGNSA. CDR3 length: 16 amino acids. The CDR3 here is CASSSRTASNNSPLHF. CDR3 DNA: TGTGCCAGCAGCAGTCGGACAGCCTCCAATAATTCACCCCTCCACTTT.

The chain recombines TRBV5-8 with TRBJ2-1; D tentatively reads TRBD1 or TRBD2 (5 bases each). Germline CDR1 SGHTS, CDR2 YDEGEE. V was cut by 0 bases and J by 6 bases, with 16 bases left in between. This CDR3 spans 16 amino acids. The CDR3 nucleotides read TGTGCCAGCAGCTTGGCCACAGGACTGAGTGGCAATGAGCAGTTCTTC. Encoded protein: CASSLATGLSGNEQFF.

This clonotype appeared many times. The chain is built from TRBV30 and TRBJ1-5, with D unresolved. CDR1 is GTSNPN and CDR2 is SVGIG in the germline V gene (reference sequence). V lost 2 bases, J lost 3 bases, and 11 bases lay in between. This CDR3 is 14 amino acids long. DNA of the CDR3: TGTGCCTGGAGTACTTTACGGGCCAATCAGCCCCAGCATTTT. Translating gives CAWSTLRANQPQHF.

In DNA, the CDR3 is TGTGCCAGTAGTATTGGGACACTCCTCGAGCAGTACTTC. It is translated as CASSIGTLLEQYF. V and J are TRBV19 and TRBJ2-7, with D perhaps TRBD1 (6 bases). V was cut by 3 bases and J by 6 bases, with 12 bases left in between. There are 13 residues in the CDR3. Looked up from germline, CDR1 is LNHDA and CDR2 is SQIVND (reference sequence).

This clonotype was observed many times. The V and J genes are TRBV29-1 and TRBJ1-1; perhaps TRBD1 as D (6 bases). With 6 bases removed from V and 2 bases from J, the gap between germline ends came to 13 bases. Germline loops: CDR1 SQVTM, CDR2 ANQGSEA. The CDR3 length is 13 residues. The CDR3 spells CSVAGQRNTEAFF. CDR3 nucleotides: TGCAGCGTCGCCGGACAGCGCAACACTGAAGCTTTCTTT.

This chain connects TRBV19 to TRBJ2-2; 8 bases fit TRBD1. The CDR3 covers 14 residues. Per germline, CDR1 LNHDA and CDR2 SQIVND (reference sequence). Unmatched junction bases numbered 3, after V lost 6 bases and J lost 3 bases. CDR3 residues: CASRGQAYTGELFF. CDR3 nucleotide sequence: TGTGCCAGTAGGGGACAGGCGTACACCGGGGAGCTGTTTTTT.